The clone carrying this T cell receptor beta chain was seen a handful of times. As yet, its antigen is unknown. The sample originates from a study of cytomegalovirus exposure and HLA in healthy donors. Study observations and caveats: First-cohort TCR clusters tended to co-occur in the 120 or so validation repertoires, a later analysis found. The study found most TCR sequences rare, yet found some public TCRs in many donors. Diagnosis of cytomegalovirus status made by the classifier reportedly showed high specificity and sensitivity.

The CDR3 is 13 residues long. Per germline, CDR1 SGHTA and CDR2 FQGNSA. V was pared by 5 bases and J by 1 base, with 6 bases between. The repertoire was sequenced with immunoSEQ multiplex PCR; TCRdb's copy has only in-frame clones and lacks some. The sample lists fewer than 200,000 clones, around 90% occurring once. What was sequenced was PBMCs. V usage is TRBV7-2 and J usage is TRBJ1-5, with D unresolved. The receptor was derived from a young woman in good health and CMV-seropositive. The DNA for the CDR3 is TGTGCCAGCAGCGCGGAAAGCAATCAGCCCCAGCATTTT. Translated, it gives CASSAESNQPQHF.